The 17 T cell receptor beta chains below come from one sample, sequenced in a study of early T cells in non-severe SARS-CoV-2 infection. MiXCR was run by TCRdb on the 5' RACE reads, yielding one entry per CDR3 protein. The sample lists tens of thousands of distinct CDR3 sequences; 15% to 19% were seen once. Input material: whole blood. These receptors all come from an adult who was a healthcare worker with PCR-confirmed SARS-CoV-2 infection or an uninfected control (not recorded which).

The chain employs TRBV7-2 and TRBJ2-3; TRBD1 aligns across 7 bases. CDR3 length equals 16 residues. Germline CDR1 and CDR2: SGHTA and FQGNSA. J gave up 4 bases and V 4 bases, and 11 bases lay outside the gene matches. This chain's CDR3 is CASSSQGTARADTQYF. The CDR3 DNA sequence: TGTGCCAGCAGCTCGCAAGGGACAGCAAGGGCAGATACGCAGTATTTT.

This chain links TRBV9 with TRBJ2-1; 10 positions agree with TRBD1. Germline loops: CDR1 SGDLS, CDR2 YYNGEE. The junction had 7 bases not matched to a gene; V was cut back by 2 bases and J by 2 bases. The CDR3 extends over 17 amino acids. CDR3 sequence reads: CASSVRDRGGPYNEQFF. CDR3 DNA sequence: TGTGCCAGCAGCGTCCGGGACAGGGGAGGCCCCTACAATGAGCAGTTCTTC.

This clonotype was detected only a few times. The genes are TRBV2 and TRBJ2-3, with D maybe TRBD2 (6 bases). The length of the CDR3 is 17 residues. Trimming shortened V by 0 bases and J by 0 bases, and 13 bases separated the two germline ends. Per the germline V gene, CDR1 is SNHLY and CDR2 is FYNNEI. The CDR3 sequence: CASSEAGGPFSTDTQYF. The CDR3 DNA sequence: TGTGCCAGCAGTGAAGCGGGGGGACCGTTTAGCACAGATACGCAGTATTTT.

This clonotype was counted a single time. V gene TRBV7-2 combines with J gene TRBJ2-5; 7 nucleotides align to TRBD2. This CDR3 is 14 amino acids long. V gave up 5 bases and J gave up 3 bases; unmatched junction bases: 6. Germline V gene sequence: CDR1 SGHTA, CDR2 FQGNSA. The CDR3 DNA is TGTGCCAGCAGCCGGCCGGGGAGGGAAGAGACCCAGTACTTC. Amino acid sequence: CASSRPGREETQYF.

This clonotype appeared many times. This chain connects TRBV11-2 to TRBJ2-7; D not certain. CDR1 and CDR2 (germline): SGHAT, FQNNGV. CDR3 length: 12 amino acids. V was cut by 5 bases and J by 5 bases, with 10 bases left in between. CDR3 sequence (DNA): TGTGCCAGCAGCCCCGCTCGGGACGAGCAGTACTTC. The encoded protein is CASSPARDEQYF.

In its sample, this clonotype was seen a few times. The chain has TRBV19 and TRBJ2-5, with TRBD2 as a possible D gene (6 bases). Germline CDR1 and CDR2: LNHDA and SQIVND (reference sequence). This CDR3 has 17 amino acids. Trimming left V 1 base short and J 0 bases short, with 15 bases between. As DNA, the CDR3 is TGTGCCAGTAGTATAGGCCGGGCAGGGAGGTACCAAGAGACCCAGTACTTC. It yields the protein CASSIGRAGRYQETQYF.

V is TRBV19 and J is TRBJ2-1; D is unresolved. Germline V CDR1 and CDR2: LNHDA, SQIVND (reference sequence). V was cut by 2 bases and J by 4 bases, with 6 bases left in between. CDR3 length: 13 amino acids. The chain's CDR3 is CASSITRYNEQFF. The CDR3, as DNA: TGTGCCAGTAGTATAACGAGATACAATGAGCAGTTCTTC. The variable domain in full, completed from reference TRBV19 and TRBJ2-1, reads DGGITQSPKYLFRKEGQNVTLSCEQNLNHDAMYWYRQDPGQGLRLIYYSQIVNDFQKGDIAEGYSVSREKKESFPLTVTSAQKNPTAFYLCASSITRYNEQFFGPGTRLTVL.

The CDR3 sequence: CASSGGTMNTEAFF. The CDR3 region has the DNA TGTGCCAGCAGCGGGGGGACGATGAACACTGAAGCTTTCTTT. V is TRBV9 and J is TRBJ1-1; weak D call: TRBD1 (5 bases). V was shortened by 3 bases and J by 0 bases, with 9 bases between the two germline ends. Germline CDR1 is SGDLS and CDR2 is YYNGEE. CDR3 size: 14 residues.

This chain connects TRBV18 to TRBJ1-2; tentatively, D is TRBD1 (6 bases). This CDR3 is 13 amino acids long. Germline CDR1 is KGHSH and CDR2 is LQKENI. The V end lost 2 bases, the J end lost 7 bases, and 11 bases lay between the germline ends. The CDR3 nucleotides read TGTGCCAGCTCACCATCAGGGGCGGGTGGCTACACCTTC. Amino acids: CASSPSGAGGYTF.

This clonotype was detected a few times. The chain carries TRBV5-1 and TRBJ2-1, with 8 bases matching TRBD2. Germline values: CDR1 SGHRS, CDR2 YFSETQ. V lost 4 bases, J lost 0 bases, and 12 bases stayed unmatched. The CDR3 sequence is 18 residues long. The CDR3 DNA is TGCGCCAGCAGCCCGGGAGGGACTTGGGAAAGCTCCTACAATGAGCAGTTCTTC. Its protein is CASSPGGTWESSYNEQFF.

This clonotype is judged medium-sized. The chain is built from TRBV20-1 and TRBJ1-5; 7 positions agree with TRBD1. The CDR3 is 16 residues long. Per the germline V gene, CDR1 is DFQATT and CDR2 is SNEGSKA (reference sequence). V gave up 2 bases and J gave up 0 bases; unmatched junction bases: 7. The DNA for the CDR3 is TGCAGTGCTAGAACACCAGGGGGTCTTAGCAATCAGCCCCAGCATTTT. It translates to CSARTPGGLSNQPQHF.

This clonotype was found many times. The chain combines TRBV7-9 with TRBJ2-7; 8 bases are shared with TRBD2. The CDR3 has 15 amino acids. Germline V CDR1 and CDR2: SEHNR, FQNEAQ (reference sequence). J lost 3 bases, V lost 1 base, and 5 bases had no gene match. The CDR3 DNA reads TGTGCCAGCAGCTTAGTTAGCGGGGCGGACTACGAGCAGTACTTC. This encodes CASSLVSGADYEQYF.

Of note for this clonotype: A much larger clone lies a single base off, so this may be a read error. The CDR3 nucleotides are TGTGCCAGCAGCATAGACACGCAAGAGACCCAGTACTTC. Encoded protein: CASSIDTQETQYF. The rearrangement joins TRBV9 to TRBJ2-5; D is undetermined. Germline assignment: CDR1 SGDLS and CDR2 YYNGEE. With 4 bases removed from V and 2 bases from J, the gap between germline ends came to 9 bases. The length of the CDR3 is 13 residues. Supplemented by reference TRBV9 and TRBJ2-5, the full variable domain reads DSGVTQTPKHLITATGQRVTLRCSPRSGDLSVYWYQQSLDQGLQFLIQYYNGEERAKGNILERFSAQQFPDLHSELNLSSLELGDSALYFCASSIDTQETQYFGPGTRLLVL.

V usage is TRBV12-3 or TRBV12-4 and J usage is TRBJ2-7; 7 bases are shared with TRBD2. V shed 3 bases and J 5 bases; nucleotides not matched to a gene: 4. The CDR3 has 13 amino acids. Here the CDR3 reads CASSFSGFDEQYF. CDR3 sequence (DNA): TGTGCCAGCAGTTTTAGCGGGTTTGACGAGCAGTACTTC.

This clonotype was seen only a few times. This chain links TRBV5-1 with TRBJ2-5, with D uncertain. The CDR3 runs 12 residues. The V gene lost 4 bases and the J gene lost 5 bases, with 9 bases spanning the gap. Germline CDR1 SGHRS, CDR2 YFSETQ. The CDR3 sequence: CASSLPAETQYF. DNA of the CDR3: TGCGCCAGCAGCCTCCCGGCTGAGACCCAGTACTTC.

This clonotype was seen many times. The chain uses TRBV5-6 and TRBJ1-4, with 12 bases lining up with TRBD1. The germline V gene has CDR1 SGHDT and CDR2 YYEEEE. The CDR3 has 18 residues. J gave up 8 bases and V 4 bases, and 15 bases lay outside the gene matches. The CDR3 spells CASSPGTGGQPPTEKLFF. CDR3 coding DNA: TGTGCCAGCAGCCCTGGGACAGGGGGCCAACCCCCTACCGAAAAACTGTTTTTT. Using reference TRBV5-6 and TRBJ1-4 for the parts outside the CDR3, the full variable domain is DAGVTQSPTHLIKTRGQQVTLRCSPKSGHDTVSWYQQALGQGPQFIFQYYEEEERQRGNFPDRFSGHQFPNYSSELNVNALLLGDSALYLCASSPGTGGQPPTEKLFFGSGTQLSVL.

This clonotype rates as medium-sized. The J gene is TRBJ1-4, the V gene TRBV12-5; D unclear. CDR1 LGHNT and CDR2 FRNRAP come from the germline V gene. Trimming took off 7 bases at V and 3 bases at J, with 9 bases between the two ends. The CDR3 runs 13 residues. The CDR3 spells CASVSGSNEKLFF. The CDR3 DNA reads TGTGCTAGTGTCTCTGGGTCTAATGAAAAACTGTTTTTT.